This T cell receptor (beta chain) is from a study of blood T cells in healthy people across ages. Donors each provided ten milliliters of peripheral blood. Each sample had at least 7 million PBMCs isolated. The V and J ends lost 8 bases and 4 bases, in that order; junction bases with no gene match: 15. The CDR3 is 15 amino acids. Germline V lookup: CDR1 SQVTM, CDR2 ANQGSEA. PCR was performed a second time for about 7 to 12 cycles using a sample-barcoded 5' primer and a J-beta primer mix. Each cDNA was tagged by a template-switch adaptor containing 12 random nucleotides. From the 5' RACE reads, TCRdb called clonotypes with MiXCR, one entry per CDR3 protein. The table has 2 million or so distinct CDR3 sequences, around 50% seen once.

The sample consisted of blood. This sequence originates from a woman aged 40 to 50 in good health. The chain links TRBV29-1 to TRBJ2-7, with 9 bases fitting TRBD2. CDR3 residues: CSTRLAGEAKYEQYF. CDR3 DNA: TGCAGCACACGATTAGCGGGAGAAGCCAAGTACGAGCAGTACTTC.